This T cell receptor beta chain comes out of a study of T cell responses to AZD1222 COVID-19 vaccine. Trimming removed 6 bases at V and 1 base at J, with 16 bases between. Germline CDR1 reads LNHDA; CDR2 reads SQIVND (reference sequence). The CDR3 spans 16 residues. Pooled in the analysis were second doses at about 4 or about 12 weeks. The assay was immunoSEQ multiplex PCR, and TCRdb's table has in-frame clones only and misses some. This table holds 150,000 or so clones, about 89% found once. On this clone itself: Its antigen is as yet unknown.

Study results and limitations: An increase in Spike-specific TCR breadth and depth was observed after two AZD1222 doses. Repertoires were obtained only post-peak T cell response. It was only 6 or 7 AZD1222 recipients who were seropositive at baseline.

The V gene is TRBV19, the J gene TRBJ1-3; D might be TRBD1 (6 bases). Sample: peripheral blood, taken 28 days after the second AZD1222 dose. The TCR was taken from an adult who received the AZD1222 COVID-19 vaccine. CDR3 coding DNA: TGTGCCAGTAGCCATGTACAGGGTATATCTGGAAACACCATATATTTT. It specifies CASSHVQGISGNTIYF. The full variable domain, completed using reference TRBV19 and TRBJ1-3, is DGGITQSPKYLFRKEGQNVTLSCEQNLNHDAMYWYRQDPGQGLRLIYYSQIVNDFQKGDIAEGYSVSREKKESFPLTVTSAQKNPTAFYLCASSHVQGISGNTIYFGEGSWLTVV.